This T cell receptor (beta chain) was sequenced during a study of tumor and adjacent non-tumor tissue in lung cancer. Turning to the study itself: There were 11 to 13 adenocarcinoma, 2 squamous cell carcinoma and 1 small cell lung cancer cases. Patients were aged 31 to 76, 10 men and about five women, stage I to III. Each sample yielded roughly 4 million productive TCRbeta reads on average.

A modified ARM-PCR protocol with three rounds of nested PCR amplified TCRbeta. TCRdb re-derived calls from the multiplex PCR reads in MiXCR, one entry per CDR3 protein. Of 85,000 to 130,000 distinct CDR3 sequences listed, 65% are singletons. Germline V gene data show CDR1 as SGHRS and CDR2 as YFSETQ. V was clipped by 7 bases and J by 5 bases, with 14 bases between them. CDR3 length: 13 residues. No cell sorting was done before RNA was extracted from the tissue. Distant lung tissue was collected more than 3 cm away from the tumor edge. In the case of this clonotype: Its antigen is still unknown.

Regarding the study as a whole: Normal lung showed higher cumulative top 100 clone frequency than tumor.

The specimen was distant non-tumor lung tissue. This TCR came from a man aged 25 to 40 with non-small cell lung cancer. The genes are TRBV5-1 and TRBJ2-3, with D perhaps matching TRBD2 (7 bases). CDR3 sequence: CASCWGGVDTQYF. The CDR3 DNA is TGCGCCAGCTGCTGGGGGGGCGTAGATACGCAGTATTTT.